This T cell receptor beta chain was identified in a study of regulatory T cells in long-lasting Graves disease. Overall study findings and caveats: Few sampled subjects may have lowered accuracy. Sharing of public clonotypes was greater in persistent patients (about 2,700) than in new patients (roughly 1,000).

Concerning this clonotype: Its antigen is currently unknown.

Arm-PCR of CDR3 regions with iRepertoire HTBI primers generated TCR beta libraries. TCRdb re-called the multiplex PCR reads with MiXCR, one entry per CDR3 protein. The sample contains fewer than 550,000 distinct CDR3 sequences, about 22% of which appear only once. As to time point: persistent/refractory GD, antithyroid drugs over 5 years with positive TRAb. PBMCs were the source of the RNA used for TCR sequencing. The receptor was derived from a female donor with Graves disease. The sequencing here drew on peripheral blood mononuclear cells (PBMCs), taken when the disease was refractory, from a patient treated with antithyroid drugs.

The CDR3 region has the DNA TGTGCCAGTAGTATAGTTGGGACGGATGGAACCTACGAGCAGTACTTC. This codes for CASSIVGTDGTYEQYF. The chain uses TRBV19 and TRBJ2-7; the D gene could be TRBD1 or TRBD2 (5 bases each). V shed 1 base and J shed 2 bases, with 15 bases lying between them. CDR1 and CDR2 from the germline V gene are LNHDA and SQIVND (reference sequence). The CDR3 has 16 residues.